This is a list of T cell receptor beta chains from one sample in a study of control samples from healthy donors and cancer patients. Generated by immunoSEQ multiplex PCR, the TCRdb table keeps only in-frame clones and is missing some. The sample holds about 220,000 clones; 85% to 95% are singletons and the top ten take roughly 1.6%. The specimen sequenced was blood. The receptors originated from a man over 45 in good health. The conserved cysteine and the conserved F or W are not part of the CDR3 here. A D gene is named only where the DNA matches it firmly. A clone size is listed for some rows: how often the clone was seen (once, few, many), or a class if it is expanded.

d_gene,abundance,v_gene,CDR3aa
TRBD2,.,TRBV2,ASTPTAGLKWGTQY
.,once,TRBV4-3,ASSQGVHNEQF
TRBD1,.,TRBV19,ASSRDRGYVGYT
TRBD1,.,TRBV30,AWSVSTGEQPQH
.,.,TRBV7-9,ASSLAEYGYT
TRBD2,.,TRBV11-2,ASSPGTTFNEQF
.,.,TRBV19,ASSIRGVADFKF
.,.,TRBV10-1,ASSGPTNEKLF
TRBD1,.,TRBV5-5,ASRPQGVSYEQY
.,once,TRBV7-9,ASSTPGADGYT
.,.,TRBV7-9,ASSLSDNQPQH
.,.,TRBV28,ASSLIRNTEAF
.,once,TRBV19,ASSRYREQATEAF
TRBD1,.,TRBV6-5,ASSWDRDENSPLH
TRBD1,.,TRBV7-2,ASSPNPGTGNNEQF
.,.,TRBV5-1,ASSLEGGTYQETQY
.,.,TRBV19,ASTLWSSGANVLT
.,.,TRBV7-8,ASMGGYNSPLH
TRBD1,.,TRBV6-2/TRBV6-3,ASSPLDRVHTEAF
.,once,TRBV18,ASSRETGPGTQY
.,.,TRBV19,ASSIAFSSYNEQF
TRBD1,.,TRBV28,ASQGQGGVNSPLH
.,once,TRBV11-1,ASKGDLNTEAF
.,.,TRBV5-3,ARSPRAPPASINYGYT
.,.,TRBV5-1,ASSLNSNTGELF
.,once,TRBV7-2,ASSQRHRVGGEKLF
TRBD1,.,TRBV11-2,ASSSYRQGPD
.,.,TRBV10-3,AISENYEQY
.,.,TRBV7-9,ASSYSAGRTEAF
.,.,TRBV29-1,SVVPNTEAF
TRBD2,.,TRBV6-5,ASRSGGTNEQF
TRBD1,.,TRBV14,ASSQPDRGLGGELF
.,.,TRBV5-5,ASSLLTVHSYEQY
.,.,TRBV5-4,ASSHNRFVTDTQY
.,.,TRBV28,ASSAYSLYGYT
TRBD1,.,TRBV6-5,ASRRTGGLNEKLF
.,.,TRBV2,ASSEAPSNQPQH
.,.,TRBV28,ASSLEGLNYGYT
.,.,TRBV7-2,ASSPRGYEQY
TRBD2,.,TRBV28,ALGGSSYEQY
.,.,TRBV18,ASSPTVDYNEQF
TRBD2,.,TRBV6-5,ASSPAGGSETQY
.,.,TRBV12-3/TRBV12-4,ASSTGLQLEAF
.,.,TRBV5-1,ASSLGRIGNTIY
.,.,TRBV7-9,ASSAGGFQPQH
.,.,TRBV12-3/TRBV12-4,ASSPGGGTEAF
.,.,TRBV11-2,ASSFGSSSYNEQF
.,.,TRBV20-1,SARGHSGYT
.,once,TRBV5-4,ASSLEAAMNTEAF
.,.,TRBV11-2,ASSFSGWETQY
.,.,TRBV18,ASSPYSSTGELF
.,.,TRBV5-6,ASSSGYGSPLH
TRBD2,.,TRBV24-1,ATSDSSGGKNNEQF
TRBD2,.,TRBV9,ASSVDLAVHEQF